This T cell receptor (beta chain) was captured in a study of blood T cell repertoires in COVID-19. Study-level information: Sites across the United States, Italy and Spain contributed samples from acute and convalescent COVID-19. The cDNA or gDNA used as material had been derived from T cells, B-cell-depleted T cells, or PBMCs.

The V segment lost 4 bases and the J segment 5 bases; nucleotides outside the gene matches: 10. The V gene's germline CDR1 is SGHTS and CDR2 YDEGEE. The length of the CDR3 is 16 residues. Authors' data handling: Reference gene primer amplification gave nucleated cell count estimates. The repertoire was sequenced with immunoSEQ multiplex PCR; TCRdb's copy has only in-frame clones and lacks some. V and J calls and clone size come straight from that table; D and trimming were deduced from the DNA. The profile shows roughly 66,000 clones, about 80% of them singletons. The chain links TRBV5-8 to TRBJ1-3; 9 bases map to TRBD1. Sequencing was done on a sample of peripheral blood. This TCR came from a man aged 60-69 years with acute or convalescent COVID-19. CDR3 region: CASSPLGQGYRNTIYF. DNA of the CDR3: TGTGCCAGCAGCCCCCTCGGACAGGGGTACAGAAACACCATATATTTT.